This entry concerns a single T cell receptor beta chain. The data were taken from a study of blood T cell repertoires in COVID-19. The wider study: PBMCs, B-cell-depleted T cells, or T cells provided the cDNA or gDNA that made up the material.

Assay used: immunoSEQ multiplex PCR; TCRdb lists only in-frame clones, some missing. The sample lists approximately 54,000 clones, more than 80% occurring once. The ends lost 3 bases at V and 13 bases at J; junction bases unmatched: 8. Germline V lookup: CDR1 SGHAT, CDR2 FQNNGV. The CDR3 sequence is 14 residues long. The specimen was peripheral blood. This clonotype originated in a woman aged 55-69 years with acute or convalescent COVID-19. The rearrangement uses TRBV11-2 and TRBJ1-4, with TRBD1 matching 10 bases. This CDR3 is CASSFGGTGAALFF. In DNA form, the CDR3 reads TGTGCCAGCAGCTTCGGGGGGACAGGGGCTGCACTGTTTTTT.